This T cell receptor (beta chain) appears in the sequencing data of a study of blood T cell repertoires in COVID-19. Whole-study context: There were acute and convalescent COVID-19 samples, and they came from the United States, Italy and Spain. Nucleic acid was either cDNA or gDNA, and it came from T cells, B-cell-depleted T cells, or PBMCs.

CDR3 size: 15 residues. V lost 6 bases, J lost 0 bases, and 11 bases lay in between. The germline V gene encodes CDR1 SEHNR and CDR2 FQNEAQ (reference sequence). Within the sample, this clone is medium-sized. Per the study methods: It was from reference gene primer amplification that nucleated cell counts were estimated. TCRdb keeps only in-frame clones here, not all; method: immunoSEQ multiplex PCR. V and J calls and clone size come straight from that table; D and trimming were deduced from the DNA. Of more than 40,000 clones in the sample, more than 75% were seen once. The TCR sequence derives from a man in his sixties with active or convalescent COVID-19. Sequenced: peripheral blood. V is TRBV7-9 and J is TRBJ2-2; D gene ambiguous. The chain's CDR3 is CASRNGQANTGELFF. CDR3 DNA sequence: TGTGCCAGCAGGAACGGTCAGGCGAACACCGGGGAGCTGTTTTTT.